This T cell receptor (beta chain) was retrieved from a study of identical twins. Each donor was a healthy Caucasian. Germline V gene data show CDR1 as SQVTM and CDR2 as ANQGSEA. The CDR3 totals 13 residues. Unmatched junction bases numbered 6, after V lost 5 bases and J lost 7 bases. Each CDR3 protein gets one entry after TCRdb re-called the 5' RACE reads with MiXCR. The sample holds under 400,000 distinct CDR3 sequences; about 10% are singletons and the top ten take approximately 9.3%. V is TRBV29-1 and J is TRBJ2-1; 9 bases match TRBD1. The sequenced sample consisted of naive T cells sorted from blood. This TCR was sampled from a woman aged 50 to 60 in good health. The CDR3, as DNA: TGCAGCGTTAGGGACAGGGTCAAGAATGAGCAGTTCTTC. Its translation is CSVRDRVKNEQFF.